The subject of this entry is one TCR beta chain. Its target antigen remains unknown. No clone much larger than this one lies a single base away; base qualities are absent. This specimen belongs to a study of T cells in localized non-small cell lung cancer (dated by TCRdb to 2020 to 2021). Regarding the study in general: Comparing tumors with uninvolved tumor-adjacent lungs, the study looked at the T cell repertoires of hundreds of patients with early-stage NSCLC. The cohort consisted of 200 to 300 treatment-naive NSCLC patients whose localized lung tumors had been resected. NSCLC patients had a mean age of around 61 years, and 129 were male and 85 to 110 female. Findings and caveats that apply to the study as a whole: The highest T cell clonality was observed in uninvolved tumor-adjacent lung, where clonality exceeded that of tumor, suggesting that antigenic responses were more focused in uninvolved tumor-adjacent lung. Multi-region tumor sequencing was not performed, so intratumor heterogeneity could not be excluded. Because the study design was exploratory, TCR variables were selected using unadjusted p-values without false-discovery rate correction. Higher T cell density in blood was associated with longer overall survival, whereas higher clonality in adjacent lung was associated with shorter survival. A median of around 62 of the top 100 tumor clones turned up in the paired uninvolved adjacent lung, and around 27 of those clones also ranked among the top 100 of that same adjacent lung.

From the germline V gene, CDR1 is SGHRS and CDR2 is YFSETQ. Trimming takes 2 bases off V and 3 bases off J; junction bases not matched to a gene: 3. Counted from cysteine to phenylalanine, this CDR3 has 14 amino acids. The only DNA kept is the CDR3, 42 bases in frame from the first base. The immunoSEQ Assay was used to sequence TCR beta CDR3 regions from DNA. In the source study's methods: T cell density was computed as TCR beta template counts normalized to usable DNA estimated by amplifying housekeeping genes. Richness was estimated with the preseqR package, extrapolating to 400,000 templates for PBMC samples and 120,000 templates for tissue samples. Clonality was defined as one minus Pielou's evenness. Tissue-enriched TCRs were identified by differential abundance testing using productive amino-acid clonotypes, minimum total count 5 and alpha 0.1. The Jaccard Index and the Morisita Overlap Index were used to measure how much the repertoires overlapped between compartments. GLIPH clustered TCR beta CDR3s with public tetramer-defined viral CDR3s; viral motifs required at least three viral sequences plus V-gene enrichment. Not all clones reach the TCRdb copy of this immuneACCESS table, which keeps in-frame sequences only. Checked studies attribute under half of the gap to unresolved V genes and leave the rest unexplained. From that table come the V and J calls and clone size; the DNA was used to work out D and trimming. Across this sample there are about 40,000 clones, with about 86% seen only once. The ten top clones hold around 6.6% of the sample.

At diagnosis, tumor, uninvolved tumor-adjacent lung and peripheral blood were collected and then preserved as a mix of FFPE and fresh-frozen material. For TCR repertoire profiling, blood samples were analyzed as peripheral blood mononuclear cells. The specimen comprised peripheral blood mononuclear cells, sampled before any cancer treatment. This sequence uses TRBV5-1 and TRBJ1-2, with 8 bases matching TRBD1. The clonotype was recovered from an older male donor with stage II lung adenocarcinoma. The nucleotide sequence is TGCGCCAGCAGCTTCACAGGGGGAGACTATGGCTACACCTTC. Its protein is CASSFTGGDYGYTF.